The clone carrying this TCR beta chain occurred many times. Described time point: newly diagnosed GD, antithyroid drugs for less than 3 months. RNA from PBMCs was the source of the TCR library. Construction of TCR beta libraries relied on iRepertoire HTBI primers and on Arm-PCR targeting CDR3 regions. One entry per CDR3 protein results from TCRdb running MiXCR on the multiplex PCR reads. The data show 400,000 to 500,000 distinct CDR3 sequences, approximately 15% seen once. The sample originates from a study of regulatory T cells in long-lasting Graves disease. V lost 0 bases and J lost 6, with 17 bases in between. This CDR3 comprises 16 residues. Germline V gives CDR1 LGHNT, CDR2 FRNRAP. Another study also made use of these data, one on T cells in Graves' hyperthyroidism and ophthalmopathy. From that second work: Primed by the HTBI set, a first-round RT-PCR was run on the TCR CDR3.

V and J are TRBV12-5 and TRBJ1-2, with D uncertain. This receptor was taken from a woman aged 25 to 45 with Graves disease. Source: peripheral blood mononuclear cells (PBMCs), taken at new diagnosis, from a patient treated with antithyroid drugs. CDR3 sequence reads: CASGLVVRKGVHGYTF. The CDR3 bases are TGTGCTAGTGGTTTGGTAGTAAGAAAGGGAGTGCATGGCTACACCTTC.